This TCR beta chain was identified in a study of metastatic and nonmetastatic thyroid tumors (dated by TCRdb to the early 2020s). The study in broad terms: Repertoires from peripheral blood and from tumor or nodule tissue samples of malignant and benign thyroid patients were compared. General findings and caveats noted by the study authors: TCR beta diversity was reported as significantly higher in malignant tumors than in benign nodules, in both blood and tumor samples.

Library prep was done by PCR. Instrument on record: Illumina HiSeq 4000. High-throughput sequencing was used to profile the CDR3 region of the TCR beta-chain in every patient. In the original analysis: CDR3 differences across clinicopathological groups were used to build a classifier for discriminating distant-metastatic papillary thyroid cancer patients. The Shannon index was used to measure repertoire diversity, and the Morisita-Horn index was used to measure how similar tumor and blood repertoires were. Clones were called with MiXCR by TCRdb after fastp trimmed the public reads at Q25, and only in-frame beta chains were retained. These V and J calls originate from TCRdb's pipeline instead of the authors' own analysis. For this sample the table gives 20,000 to 30,000 clones, of which 10% to 15% were detected only once. The top ten clones comprise over 4% of the sample. This clone appeared a few times. Its cognate antigen has yet to be identified. Base qualities are not recorded, but no much larger clone differs from it by a single base. The sample has other DNA sequences that encode this CDR3 too.

No treatment had been received by any patient before thyroid surgery. Using T-cell receptor beta sequencing, the study looked back at clinical samples from patients collected from about 2012 to 2018. The specimen was blood. This clonotype was obtained from a female donor with papillary thyroid cancer or a benign thyroid nodule (not recorded which). Some clones in this sample may be carry-over from other donors' samples.

The nucleotide sequence is given as TGTGCCATCAGTGCTATCCAAGACAGGGACGGTAGACAGCCCCAGCATTTT. Translated, this gives CAISAIQDRDGRQPQHF. The rearrangement combines TRBV10-3 with TRBJ1-5, with 7 middle bases fitting TRBD1. According to the germline V gene, CDR1 reads ENHRY and CDR2 reads SYGVKD. Clipping removes 4 bases from V and 7 bases from J, with 16 as the unmatched junction base count. Measured from the cysteine to the phenylalanine, the CDR3 is 17 residues long. The sequence is cut down to CDR3 DNA, 51 bases in frame from base 1.